This TCR beta chain was captured by sequencing in a study of OX40 agonist ivuxolimab in advanced cancers. Measured with immunoSEQ multiplex PCR; TCRdb has only the in-frame clones, and not every one. Among 75,000 to 100,000 clones, roughly 93% were seen once, and the ten largest hold 0.7% to 0.9%. This CDR3 has 16 amino acids. The ends lost 1 base at V and 5 bases at J; junction bases unmatched: 6. Germline lookup yields CDR1 LGHNA and CDR2 YSLEER. The sequencing used CD4+ or CD8+ T cells sorted from blood, collected in a trial of the OX40 agonist ivuxolimab. This receptor was taken from an adult with an advanced solid tumor such as melanoma, head and neck, liver or kidney cancer. The chain is built from TRBV4-3 and TRBJ2-2; 8 nucleotides match TRBD2. CDR3 amino acids: CASSQAYRGGTGELFF. The CDR3 DNA reads TGCGCCAGCAGCCAAGCCTACCGGGGGGGGACCGGGGAGCTGTTTTTT.